This T cell receptor beta chain was captured in a study of response to subunit inactivated influenza vaccine. Study-level points and caveats: Every seasonal influenza vaccination brings in few new T cells, the authors suggested.

A single record per CDR3 protein comes from TCRdb applying MiXCR to the RT-PCR reads. The repertoire holds over 750,000 distinct CDR3 sequences, around 21% seen once, with roughly a tenth in the top ten. Germline V gives CDR1 MGHRA, CDR2 YSYEKL. CDR3 length: 15 amino acids. The V end lost 0 bases, the J end lost 3 bases, and 12 bases lay between the germline ends. This clonotype was counted between two and nine times. Its antigen is currently unknown. The clonotype comes from a man between 50 and 59 years old who received an inactivated influenza vaccine. Sequenced material: PBMCs from blood, taken 4 to 6 days after vaccination. J is TRBJ2-7 and V is TRBV4-1, with D perhaps matching TRBD1 (5 bases). CDR3 coding DNA: TGCGCCAGCAGCCAAGACGACAGCTCCTACTACGAGCAGTACTTC. Encoded protein: CASSQDDSSYYEQYF.